These 22 T cell receptor beta chains were sequenced from one sample in a study of blood T cell repertoires in COVID-19. The data were produced by immunoSEQ multiplex PCR, yet TCRdb's version contains in-frame clones alone and is incomplete. Of under 300,000 clones listed, approximately 90% are singletons. Sequenced input: PBMCs or T cells enriched from blood (not recorded which). All receptors come from a woman in her late teens or twenties who had recovered from COVID-19.

The rearrangement joins TRBV10-3 to TRBJ2-2; 7 bases line up with TRBD1. V lost 6 bases to trimming and J lost 6 bases; unmatched junction nucleotides: 4. There are 13 residues in the CDR3. The V gene's germline CDR1 is ENHRY and CDR2 SYGVKD. The CDR3 protein is CAISTGVPGELFF. DNA of the CDR3: TGTGCCATCAGCACAGGGGTCCCCGGGGAGCTGTTTTTT.

The chain employs TRBV28 and TRBJ2-3, with TRBD1 matching 8 bases. Germline V gene sequence: CDR1 MDHEN, CDR2 SYDVKM. The CDR3 has 18 amino acids. V lost 2 bases and J lost 0; bases outside the gene matches: 10. DNA of the CDR3: TGTGCCAGCAGTTTAGCGGGGACAGGCATCTCTAGCACAGATACGCAGTATTTT. It yields the protein CASSLAGTGISSTDTQYF.

This chain uses TRBV28 with TRBJ1-1, with 11 bases that match TRBD1. Germline CDR1 MDHEN, CDR2 SYDVKM. V dropped 5 bases and J dropped 10; count of bases not matched to a gene: 15. The CDR3 covers 16 residues. This CDR3 reads CASSAPDWDRGIVAFF. The CDR3 bases are TGTGCCAGCAGTGCCCCCGATTGGGACAGGGGGATAGTAGCTTTCTTT.

This chain connects TRBV11-3 to TRBJ2-2, with 7 bases identical to TRBD2. The CDR3 length is 17 residues. J gave up 2 bases and V 5 bases, and 11 bases lay outside the gene matches. Germline V gene lookup returns CDR1 SGHNT and CDR2 YENEEA. The CDR3 region has the DNA TGTGCCAGCAGCCGCTTGGGCGGGAGTCACAACACCGGGGAGCTGTTTTTT. Translated, it gives CASSRLGGSHNTGELFF.

The chain is built from TRBV3-1 (or the pseudogene TRBV3-2) and TRBJ1-1, with a possible D match to TRBD1 (5 bases). Deletions cut 4 bases from V and 3 bases from J, with 12 bases between. This CDR3 has 14 amino acids. Germline-derived CDR1 and CDR2 are LGHDT and YNNKEL (reference sequence). The chain's CDR3 is CASSRGVGDTEAFF. The CDR3 DNA sequence: TGTGCCAGCAGCCGTGGAGTAGGGGACACTGAAGCTTTCTTT.

This clone occurred once. The gene calls are TRBV2 and TRBJ1-1; D may be TRBD1 (6 bases). This CDR3 comprises 14 residues. Germline loops: CDR1 SNHLY, CDR2 FYNNEI. V dropped 6 bases and J dropped 5 bases, with 16 bases sitting between them. CDR3: CASSPGGAPTEAFF. CDR3 sequence (DNA): TGTGCCAGCAGCCCCGGGGGGGCGCCGACTGAAGCTTTCTTT.

The genes are TRBV2 and TRBJ1-1; possibly TRBD1 for D (6 bases). The CDR3 runs to 15 residues. From germline, CDR1 is SNHLY and CDR2 FYNNEI. V was shortened by 3 bases and J by 11 bases, with 22 bases between the two germline ends. This chain's CDR3 is CASSDGGRLPLMAFF. DNA of the CDR3: TGTGCCAGCAGTGATGGGGGCCGACTCCCGCTCATGGCTTTCTTT. The variable domain in full, completed from reference TRBV2 and TRBJ1-1, reads EPEVTQTPSHQVTQMGQEVILRCVPISNHLYFYWYRQILGQKVEFLVSFYNNEISEKSEIFDDQFSVERPDGSNFTLKIRSTKLEDSAMYFCASSDGGRLPLMAFFGQGTRLTVV.

The V and J genes are TRBV5-1 and TRBJ2-1; the match to TRBD2 covers 8 bases. The germline CDR1 and CDR2 sequences are SGHRS and YFSETQ. The CDR3 has 15 amino acids. V lost 4 bases, J lost 3 bases, and 6 bases stayed unmatched. CDR3 sequence reads: CASSPTSAIYNEQFF. The CDR3 nucleotides read TGCGCCAGCAGCCCGACTAGCGCCATCTACAATGAGCAGTTCTTC. The whole variable domain, remainder taken from reference TRBV5-1 and TRBJ2-1, is KAGVTQTPRYLIKTRGQQVTLSCSPISGHRSVSWYQQTPGQGLQFLFEYFSETQRNKGNFPGRFSGRQFSNSRSEMNVSTLELGDSALYLCASSPTSAIYNEQFFGPGTRLTVL.

The chain uses TRBV6-1 and TRBJ1-2; the match to TRBD1 covers 7 bases. The J segment lost 4 bases and the V segment lost 0 bases, leaving 5 bases of the junction unmatched. The CDR3 runs 15 residues. The germline V gene has CDR1 MNHNS and CDR2 SASEGT. CDR3 region: CASSEALGQIYGYTF. CDR3 coding DNA: TGTGCCAGCAGTGAAGCTTTGGGACAGATCTATGGCTACACCTTC.

This chain uses TRBV7-9 with TRBJ1-6; D may be TRBD1 (5 bases). The germline V gene has CDR1 SEHNR and CDR2 FQNEAQ (reference sequence). This CDR3 contains 14 residues. Trimming took 10 bases from V and 8 from J, leaving 18 bases between them. CDR3 sequence: CAINSGPGYSPLHF. CDR3 coding DNA: TGTGCCATAAATTCCGGGCCAGGGTATTCACCCCTCCACTTT.

This chain connects TRBV7-9 to TRBJ1-2, with D possibly matching TRBD1 (6 bases). V shed 4 bases and J shed 11 bases, with 14 bases lying between them. There are 12 residues in the CDR3. CDR1 and CDR2 (germline): SEHNR, FQNEAQ (reference sequence). CDR3 protein: CASSSGQTQYTF. CDR3 coding DNA: TGTGCCAGCAGCTCTGGACAGACCCAGTACACCTTC.

The gene calls are TRBV29-1 and TRBJ1-2, with D unclear. This CDR3 contains 12 residues. Trimming took 3 bases from V and 2 from J, leaving 7 bases between them. Germline V CDR1 and CDR2: SQVTM, ANQGSEA. The CDR3 DNA follows: TGCAGCGTTGATCCGGGGAACTATGGCTACACCTTC. Protein sequence: CSVDPGNYGYTF. Together with reference TRBV29-1 and TRBJ1-2, the CDR3 gives the full variable domain: SAVISQKPSRDICQRGTSLTIQCQVDSQVTMMFWYRQQPGQSLTLIATANQGSEATYESGFVIDKFPISRPNLTFSTLTVSNMSPEDSSIYLCSVDPGNYGYTFGSGTRLTVV.

The V gene is TRBV3-1 (or the pseudogene TRBV3-2), the J gene TRBJ1-5; 10 bases align to TRBD1. The J segment lost 5 bases and the V segment lost 1 base, leaving 2 bases of the junction unmatched. Germline lookup yields CDR1 LGHDT and CDR2 YNNKEL (reference sequence). This CDR3 has 15 amino acids. The CDR3, as DNA: TGTGCCAGCAGCCAAGGGACAGGGGGTCATCAGCCCCAGCATTTT. Its translation: CASSQGTGGHQPQHF.

V is TRBV19 and J is TRBJ1-6; D perhaps matches TRBD1 (6 bases). CDR1 is LNHDA and CDR2 is SQIVND in the germline V gene (reference sequence). This CDR3 is 16 amino acids long. The V end was cut by 4 bases, the J end by 7 bases, with 17 bases between. The CDR3 reads CASSTTGKPKNSPLHF. CDR3 coding DNA: TGTGCCAGTAGTACCACAGGGAAGCCAAAGAATTCACCCCTCCACTTT.

This chain uses TRBV29-1 with TRBJ1-4, with D perhaps TRBD1 (5 bases). CDR1 and CDR2 from the germline V gene are SQVTM and ANQGSEA. The CDR3 runs 14 residues. Trimming stripped 6 bases from V and 5 bases from J, with 16 bases between. The CDR3 nucleotides are TGCAGCGTCCACGGGGGAGGTGCGAATGAAAAACTGTTTTTT. Amino acid sequence: CSVHGGGANEKLFF.

The chain has TRBV20-1 and TRBJ2-7; TRBD2 might be the D (6 bases). CDR3 length equals 11 residues. V was clipped by 6 bases and J by 6 bases, with 12 bases between them. Germline CDR1 DFQATT, CDR2 SNEGSKA (reference sequence). The CDR3 bases are TGCAGTGCGACTAGGGCTCGCGAGCAGTACTTC. Translating it yields CSATRAREQYF.

The gene calls are TRBV5-1 and TRBJ1-1, with a tentative D call TRBD1 (5 bases). V was pared by 5 bases and J by 4 bases, with 18 bases between. Germline lookup yields CDR1 SGHRS and CDR2 YFSETQ. The CDR3 spans 15 residues. Written as DNA, the CDR3 is TGCGCCAGCAGTCCCATCCGCAGGGATGCCACTGAAGCTTTCTTT. Protein sequence: CASSPIRRDATEAFF. The full variable domain, with the rest looked up from reference TRBV5-1 and TRBJ1-1, is KAGVTQTPRYLIKTRGQQVTLSCSPISGHRSVSWYQQTPGQGLQFLFEYFSETQRNKGNFPGRFSGRQFSNSRSEMNVSTLELGDSALYLCASSPIRRDATEAFFGQGTRLTVV.

Concerning this clone: Other DNA sequences from this sample encode an identical CDR3 as well. The chain couples TRBV6-9 to TRBJ2-1; tentative D call: TRBD2 (6 bases). Trimming removed 3 bases at V and 4 bases at J, with 16 bases between. This CDR3 comprises 16 residues. CDR1 is MNHGY and CDR2 is SVAAGI in the germline V gene. The CDR3 loop is CASSYPLAEKYNEQFF. The CDR3 DNA follows: TGTGCCAGCAGTTACCCACTAGCAGAAAAGTACAATGAGCAGTTCTTC.

This chain uses TRBV6-5 with TRBJ1-1, with 7 bases that match TRBD1. The CDR3 extends over 14 amino acids. V was pared by 6 bases and J by 6 bases, with 10 bases of the junction left unmatched. The germline V gene encodes CDR1 MNHEY and CDR2 SVGAGI. CDR3 in amino acids: CASRYQQGLPEAFF. The CDR3 DNA sequence: TGTGCCAGCAGGTATCAACAGGGGCTACCTGAAGCTTTCTTT.

V is TRBV19 and J is TRBJ1-6; D gene unclear. V lost 1 base, J lost 7 bases, and 5 bases lay in between. Germline CDR1 is LNHDA and CDR2 is SQIVND (reference sequence). The CDR3 is 13 amino acids. CDR3 sequence reads: CASSIGANSPLHF. CDR3 bases: TGTGCCAGTAGTATAGGGGCGAATTCACCCCTCCACTTT.

The chain carries TRBV9 and TRBJ2-2, with TRBD2 matching 9 bases. This CDR3 has 16 residues. V lost 3 bases to trimming and J lost 1 base; unmatched junction nucleotides: 4. Germline V gene data show CDR1 as SGDLS and CDR2 as YYNGEE. CDR3 sequence reads: CASSANSGGNTGELFF. CDR3 in DNA: TGTGCCAGCAGCGCCAATAGCGGGGGGAACACCGGGGAGCTGTTTTTT.

This clone was counted a single time. The chain has TRBV18 and TRBJ1-3; D is uncertain. The CDR3 is 18 residues long. Germline CDR1 is KGHSH and CDR2 is LQKENI. The ends were cut back, 0 bases at V and 2 bases at J, with 17 bases in the middle. CDR3 loop: CASSPPISVSVAGNTIYF. Here the CDR3 DNA reads TGTGCCAGCTCACCACCGATCTCTGTGTCGGTGGCTGGAAACACCATATATTTT.